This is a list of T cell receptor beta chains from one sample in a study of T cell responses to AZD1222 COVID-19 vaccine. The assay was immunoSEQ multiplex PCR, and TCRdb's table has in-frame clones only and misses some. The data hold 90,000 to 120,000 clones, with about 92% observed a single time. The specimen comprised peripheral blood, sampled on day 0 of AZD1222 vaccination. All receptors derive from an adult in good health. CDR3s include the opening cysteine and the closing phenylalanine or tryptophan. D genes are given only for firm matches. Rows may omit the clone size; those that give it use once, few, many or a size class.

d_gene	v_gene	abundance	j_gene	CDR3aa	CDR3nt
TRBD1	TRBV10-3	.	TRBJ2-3	CAIRLTGDTDTQYF	TGTGCCATCAGGTTGACAGGGGACACAGATACGCAGTATTTT
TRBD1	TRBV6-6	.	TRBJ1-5	CASSHLDRAARQPQHF	TGTGCCAGCAGTCACCTCGACAGGGCGGCCAGACAGCCCCAGCATTTT
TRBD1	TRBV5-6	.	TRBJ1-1	CASSFPPQGAGTEAFF	TGTGCCAGCAGCTTTCCGCCACAGGGGGCCGGCACTGAAGCTTTCTTT
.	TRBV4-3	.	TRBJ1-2	CASSQDWAADRNYGYTF	TGCGCCAGCAGCCAAGATTGGGCAGCCGACCGTAACTATGGCTACACCTTC
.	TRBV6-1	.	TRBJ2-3	CASSENPGIRDTQYF	TGTGCCAGCAGTGAAAACCCAGGGATCAGAGATACGCAGTATTTT
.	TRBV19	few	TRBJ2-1	CASSINGDPYNEQFF	TGTGCCAGTAGTATAAATGGGGACCCCTACAATGAGCAGTTCTTC
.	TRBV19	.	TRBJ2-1	CASSRYRVSSYNEQFF	TGTGCCAGTAGTAGATACAGGGTGAGCTCCTACAATGAGCAGTTCTTC
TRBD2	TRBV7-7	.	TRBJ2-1	CASSPLAGYSNEQFF	TGTGCCAGCAGCCCTCTAGCGGGATATTCCAATGAGCAGTTCTTC
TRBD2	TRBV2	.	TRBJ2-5	CASSTRRGQETQYF	TGTGCCAGCAGCACCCGGCGGGGGCAAGAGACCCAGTACTTC
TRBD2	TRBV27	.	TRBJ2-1	CAAGLAVRNEQFF	TGTGCCGCGGGACTAGCGGTACGAAATGAGCAGTTCTTC
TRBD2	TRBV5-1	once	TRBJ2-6	CASSIPTSGGASGANVLTF	TGCGCCAGCAGCATCCCCACTAGCGGGGGGGCGTCTGGGGCCAACGTCCTGACTTTC
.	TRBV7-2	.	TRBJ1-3	CASSLRQTGSGNTIYF	TGTGCCAGCAGCTTAAGGCAGACAGGCTCTGGAAACACCATATATTTT
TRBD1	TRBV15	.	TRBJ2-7	CATSTATGDHEQYF	TGTGCCACCAGCACCGCGACAGGGGACCACGAGCAGTACTTC
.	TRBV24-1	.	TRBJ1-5	CATSDQLHATPQPQHF	TGTGCCACCAGTGATCAGCTACATGCGACTCCTCAGCCCCAGCATTTT
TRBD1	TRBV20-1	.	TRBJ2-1	CSASVWTGGSYNEQFF	TGCAGTGCTAGTGTCTGGACAGGTGGTTCCTACAATGAGCAGTTCTTC
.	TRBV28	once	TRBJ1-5	CASSHSPRGVGNQPQHF	TGTGCCAGCAGCCACTCCCCACGGGGGGTTGGCAATCAGCCCCAGCATTTT
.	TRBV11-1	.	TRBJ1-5	CASSLGERQPQHF	TGTGCCAGCAGCTTAGGGGAACGTCAGCCCCAGCATTTT
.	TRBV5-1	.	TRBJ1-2	CASSSGQTTNYGYTF	TGCGCCAGCAGCTCCGGACAAACTACTAACTATGGCTACACCTTC
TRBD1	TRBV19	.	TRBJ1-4	CASSGQQGARATNEKLFF	TGTGCCAGTAGTGGACAACAGGGGGCTCGGGCAACTAATGAAAAACTGTTTTTT
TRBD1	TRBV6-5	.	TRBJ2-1	CASSIDRGFYNEQFF	TGTGCCAGCAGTATCGACAGGGGCTTCTACAATGAGCAGTTCTTC
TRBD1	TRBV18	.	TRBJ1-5	CASSTNTGGNNQPQHF	TGTGCCAGCTCGACGAACACAGGGGGCAACAATCAGCCCCAGCATTTT
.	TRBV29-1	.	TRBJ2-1	CSVVGQSYNEQFF	TGCAGCGTTGTTGGACAGTCCTACAATGAGCAGTTCTTC
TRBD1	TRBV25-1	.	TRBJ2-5	CATRTGGRETQYF	TGTGCCACCCGGACAGGGGGCCGGGAGACCCAGTACTTC
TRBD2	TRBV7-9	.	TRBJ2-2	CASSLPGLADGELFF	TGTGCCAGCAGCTTACCGGGACTAGCGGACGGGGAGCTGTTTTTT
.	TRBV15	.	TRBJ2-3	CATSRDPTNTDTQYF	TGTGCCACCAGCAGAGATCCGACTAACACAGATACGCAGTATTTT
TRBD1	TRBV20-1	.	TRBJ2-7	CSASRGQTTYEQYF	TGCAGTGCTAGTCGGGGACAGACGACCTACGAGCAGTACTTC
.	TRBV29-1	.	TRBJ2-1	CSVAYNEQFF	TGCAGCGTTGCCTACAATGAGCAGTTCTTC
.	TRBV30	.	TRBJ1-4	CAWSDPLPGGGEKLFF	TGTGCCTGGAGTGACCCTCTGCCCGGGGGGGGTGAAAAACTGTTTTTT
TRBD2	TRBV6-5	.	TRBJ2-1	CASSYRGRVDNEQFF	TGTGCCAGCAGTTACCGGGGGAGGGTTGACAATGAGCAGTTCTTC
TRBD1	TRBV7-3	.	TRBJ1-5	CASSFNRGEPQHF	TGTGCCAGCAGCTTTAACAGGGGTGAGCCCCAGCATTTT
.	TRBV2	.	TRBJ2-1	CASNHWSSYNEQFF	TGTGCCAGCAATCACTGGAGCTCCTACAATGAGCAGTTCTTC
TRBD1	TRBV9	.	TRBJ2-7	CASSAGDRGRGEQYF	TGTGCCAGCAGCGCTGGGGACAGGGGAAGAGGGGAGCAGTACTTC
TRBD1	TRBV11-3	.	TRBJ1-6	CASSLKTGRPNNSPLHF	TGTGCCAGCAGCTTGAAGACAGGGAGACCCAATAATTCACCCCTCCACTTT
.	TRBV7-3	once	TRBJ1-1	CASSFTGGENTEAFF	TGTGCCAGCAGCTTCACGGGTGGAGAGAACACTGAAGCTTTCTTT
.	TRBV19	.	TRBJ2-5	CASSSPGDQETQYF	TGTGCCAGTAGTAGTCCGGGGGATCAAGAGACCCAGTACTTC
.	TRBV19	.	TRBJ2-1	CASSIGGAGEQFF	TGTGCCAGTAGTATTGGGGGGGCAGGGGAGCAGTTCTTC
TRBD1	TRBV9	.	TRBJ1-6	CASSPYGTDNSPLHF	TGTGCCAGCAGCCCATACGGGACAGATAATTCACCCCTCCACTTT
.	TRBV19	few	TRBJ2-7	CASSTSQGLGYEQYF	TGTGCCAGTAGTACCTCCCAAGGGTTGGGCTACGAGCAGTACTTC
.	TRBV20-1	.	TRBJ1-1	CSASLGDTEAFF	TGCAGTGCTAGTTTAGGGGACACTGAAGCTTTCTTT
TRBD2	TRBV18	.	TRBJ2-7	CASSPSGSYEQYF	TGTGCCAGCTCACCAAGCGGGAGCTACGAGCAGTACTTC
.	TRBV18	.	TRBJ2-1	CASSPLVTNNEQFF	TGTGCCAGCTCACCTCTCGTGACTAACAATGAGCAGTTCTTC
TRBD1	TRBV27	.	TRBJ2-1	CASSQSRDRHYNEQFF	TGTGCCAGCAGCCAAAGCCGGGACAGGCACTACAATGAGCAGTTCTTC
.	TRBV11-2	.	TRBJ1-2	CASRPVVRSEDYGYTF	TGTGCCAGCAGACCTGTCGTGAGGTCGGAGGACTATGGCTACACCTTC
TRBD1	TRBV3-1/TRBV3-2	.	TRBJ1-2	CASSPYSGTGGGYTF	TGTGCCAGCAGCCCCTACTCCGGGACAGGGGGCGGCTACACCTTC
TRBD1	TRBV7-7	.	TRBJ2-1	CASSLGGTGGNEQFF	TGTGCCAGCAGCTTAGGAGGGACAGGGGGCAATGAGCAGTTCTTC
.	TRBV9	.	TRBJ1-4	CASSARGGGEKLFF	TGTGCCAGCAGCGCCAGGGGAGGCGGTGAAAAACTGTTTTTT
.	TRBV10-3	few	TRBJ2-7	CAIGSQGEQYF	TGTGCCATCGGTTCACAGGGAGAGCAGTACTTC
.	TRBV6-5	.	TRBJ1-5	CASSTGLNVNQPQHF	TGTGCCAGCAGTACCGGACTCAACGTCAATCAGCCCCAGCATTTT
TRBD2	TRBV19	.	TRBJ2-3	CASRRIAGGTDTQYF	TGTGCCAGTAGGAGGATAGCGGGTGGCACAGATACGCAGTATTTT
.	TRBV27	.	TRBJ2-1	CASSLSRGYNEQFF	TGTGCCAGCAGTTTATCACGGGGATACAATGAGCAGTTCTTC
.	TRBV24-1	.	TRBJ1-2	CATSDFSTVQGGYTF	TGTGCCACCAGTGACTTCTCGACAGTCCAAGGCGGCTACACCTTC
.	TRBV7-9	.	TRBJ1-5	CASSLGDIGGQPQHF	TGTGCCAGCAGCTTAGGGGACATAGGCGGGCAGCCCCAGCATTTT
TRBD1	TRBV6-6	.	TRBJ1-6	CASSWDREGSPLHF	TGTGCCAGCAGTTGGGACAGGGAGGGTTCACCCCTCCACTTT
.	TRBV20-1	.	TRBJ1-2	CSAQSGERYTF	TGCAGTGCCCAATCGGGGGAACGGTACACCTTC
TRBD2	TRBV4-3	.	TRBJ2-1	CASSQDRGTSGRNEQFF	TGCGCCAGCAGCCAAGATCGGGGGACTAGCGGTCGCAATGAGCAGTTCTTC
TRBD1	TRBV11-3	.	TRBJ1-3	CASSPGTGGNTIYF	TGTGCCAGCAGCCCTGGGACAGGCGGGAACACCATATATTTT
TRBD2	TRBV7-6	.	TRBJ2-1	CASSLATSGGIYNEQFF	TGTGCCAGCAGCTTAGCGACTAGCGGGGGTATCTACAATGAGCAGTTCTTC
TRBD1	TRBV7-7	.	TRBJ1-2	CASSFRWMWTGGVANYGYTF	TGTGCCAGCAGCTTCCGCTGGATGTGGACAGGGGGCGTCGCTAACTATGGCTACACCTTC
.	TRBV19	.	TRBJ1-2	CASSKSGQFSNYGYTF	TGTGCCAGTAGTAAGAGCGGGCAGTTCTCTAACTATGGCTACACCTTC